Listed below are T cell receptor beta chains from one sample, sequenced in a study of blood T cell repertoires in COVID-19. Some clones are missing from TCRdb's copy, which holds only in-frame ones; the method was immunoSEQ multiplex PCR. The sample records 60,000 to 70,000 clones, approximately 78% being singletons. Sequencing used peripheral blood. The origin of the receptors is a man older than 75 with acute or convalescent COVID-19. Each CDR3 is given with its conserved first and last residue. The D gene is left open where the match is weak. The size field is filled for only some rows; it gives once, few, many or a size class.

CDR3 protein,CDR3 DNA,D gene,J gene,V gene,clone size
CASSVTGGGQPQHF,TGTGCCAGCAGTGTGACAGGGGGAGGTCAGCCCCAGCATTTT,TRBD1,TRBJ1-5,TRBV2,.
CAIRTSGSETGELFF,TGTGCCATCAGAACGTCGGGTTCGGAGACCGGGGAGCTGTTTTTT,.,TRBJ2-2,TRBV10-3,.
CASSYSLDRKTGGYTF,TGTGCCAGCAGTTACTCTTTGGACAGGAAGACGGGGGGCTACACCTTC,TRBD1,TRBJ1-2,TRBV6-5,.
CASSPGLQLHNEQFF,TGTGCCAGCTCCCCGGGACTCCAACTTCACAATGAGCAGTTCTTC,.,TRBJ2-1,TRBV18,.
CATSSGRLTGELFF,TGTGCCACCTCTAGCGGGAGATTAACCGGGGAGCTGTTTTTT,TRBD2,TRBJ2-2,TRBV15,.
CASSSPSQGQGNYEQYF,TGTGCCAGCAGCTCCCCATCCCAGGGACAGGGAAACTACGAGCAGTACTTC,TRBD1,TRBJ2-7,TRBV7-9,.
CASSITRRQGGGYTF,TGTGCCAGTAGTATAACCCGACGACAGGGCGGAGGCTACACCTTC,TRBD1,TRBJ1-2,TRBV19,.
CASSSGQLIYGYTF,TGTGCCAGCAGCAGTGGACAGCTCATTTATGGCTACACCTTC,.,TRBJ1-2,TRBV5-4,few
CATSDWSSEKLFF,TGTGCCACCAGTGATTGGTCCTCCGAGAAACTGTTTTTT,.,TRBJ1-4,TRBV24-1,.
CASSLGLAPYTDTQYF,TGTGCCAGCAGCTTAGGACTAGCGCCATACACAGATACGCAGTATTTT,TRBD2,TRBJ2-3,TRBV7-2,once
CASSYHGSSYNEQFF,TGTGCCAGCAGTTACCACGGGAGCTCCTACAATGAGCAGTTCTTC,.,TRBJ2-1,TRBV6-2/TRBV6-3,.
CASGSLASSPLHF,TGTGCCAGCGGAAGTCTAGCGAGTTCACCCCTCCACTTT,.,TRBJ1-6,TRBV7-2,.
CASSQSGDQPQHF,TGCGCCAGCAGCCAGTCAGGGGATCAGCCCCAGCATTTT,.,TRBJ1-5,TRBV5-1,.
CASSHGAYEQYF,TGTGCCAGCAGCCACGGGGCCTACGAGCAGTACTTC,.,TRBJ2-7,TRBV11-2,.
CASSSGGGGPGNTIYF,TGTGCCAGCTCAAGTGGCGGGGGCGGGCCTGGAAACACCATATATTTT,.,TRBJ1-3,TRBV18,.
CASSQDTAATNEKLFF,TGTGCCAGCAGCCAAGATACAGCCGCAACTAATGAAAAACTGTTTTTT,.,TRBJ1-4,TRBV3-1/TRBV3-2,.
CASSWDMGETQYF,TGTGCCAGCAGCTGGGACATGGGGGAGACCCAGTACTTC,.,TRBJ2-5,TRBV12-3/TRBV12-4,.
CSVLGGSAEGYTF,TGCAGCGTCCTCGGGGGGTCGGCTGAGGGCTACACCTTC,.,TRBJ1-2,TRBV29-1,.
CASSLRGTTHEAFF,TGTGCCAGCAGTTTAAGAGGGACAACGCATGAAGCTTTCTTT,.,TRBJ1-1,TRBV28,.
CSAGDRGQFF,TGCAGTGCGGGGGACAGGGGGCAGTTCTTC,TRBD1,TRBJ2-1,TRBV20-1,.
CASVSPSEYF,TGTGCCAGCGTTAGTCCTAGCGAGTACTTC,.,TRBJ2-7,TRBV7-3,.
CASSLAQADTQYF,TGTGCCAGCAGTTTAGCGCAGGCAGATACGCAGTATTTT,.,TRBJ2-3,TRBV12-3/TRBV12-4,.
CASSLSGKETQYF,TGTGCCAGCTCGCTTTCAGGGAAGGAGACCCAGTACTTC,.,TRBJ2-5,TRBV18,few
CSVVQGAYYNEQFF,TGCAGCGTTGTACAGGGGGCGTACTACAATGAGCAGTTCTTC,TRBD1,TRBJ2-1,TRBV29-1,.
CASKIRGIDEKLFF,TGTGCCAGTAAGATCAGGGGAATTGATGAAAAACTGTTTTTT,.,TRBJ1-4,TRBV19,.
CASSGLAGTSGEQFF,TGTGCCAGCAGCGGACTAGCGGGGACCTCCGGTGAGCAGTTCTTC,TRBD2,TRBJ2-1,TRBV3-1/TRBV3-2,few
CASSTRGGDIQYF,TGTGCCAGCTCAACAAGGGGCGGGGACATTCAGTACTTC,.,TRBJ2-4,TRBV18,.
CASSISSANNEQFF,TGTGCCAGTAGTATTAGCAGCGCAAACAATGAGCAGTTCTTC,.,TRBJ2-1,TRBV19,.
CASSSTSGKNYEQYF,TGTGCCAGCAGCTCGACTAGCGGGAAGAACTACGAGCAGTACTTC,TRBD2,TRBJ2-7,TRBV7-2,.
CASSPQRGGLGGELFF,TGTGCCAGCAGCCCCCAGCGGGGGGGCCTCGGCGGGGAGCTGTTTTTT,TRBD2,TRBJ2-2,TRBV3-1/TRBV3-2,.
CASSLFKGGLAGTTDTQYF,TGTGCCAGCAGCTTGTTTAAGGGGGGACTAGCGGGAACGACAGATACGCAGTATTTT,TRBD2,TRBJ2-3,TRBV5-8,.
CASRGLAGAGELFF,TGTGCCAGCAGGGGACTAGCGGGAGCCGGGGAGCTGTTTTTT,TRBD2,TRBJ2-2,TRBV2,.
CASSARGDTEAFF,TGTGCCAGCAGTGCCAGGGGAGACACTGAAGCTTTCTTT,.,TRBJ1-1,TRBV12-3/TRBV12-4,.
CASSPTPGQAHYEQYF,TGTGCCAGCAGCCCAACCCCAGGACAGGCCCACTACGAGCAGTACTTC,TRBD1,TRBJ2-7,TRBV7-2,.
CATGQGNSPLHF,TGTGCCACAGGACAAGGGAATTCACCCCTCCACTTT,.,TRBJ1-6,TRBV19,.
CAWSALAGGLGTQYF,TGTGCCTGGAGTGCCCTAGCGGGGGGGCTGGGTACGCAGTATTTT,TRBD2,TRBJ2-3,TRBV30,.
CSVEIGGGIYGYTF,TGCAGCGTTGAAATAGGAGGGGGCATCTATGGCTACACCTTC,TRBD1,TRBJ1-2,TRBV29-1,.
CASSQAQGARELDTQYF,TGCGCCAGCAGCCAAGCCCAAGGGGCGCGGGAACTGGATACGCAGTATTTT,.,TRBJ2-3,TRBV4-3,.
CASAPGRVYEQYF,TGTGCCAGTGCCCCGGGAAGGGTCTACGAGCAGTACTTC,.,TRBJ2-7,TRBV25-1,.
CSGTSGTYEQYF,TGCAGCGGGACCTCGGGAACCTACGAGCAGTACTTC,.,TRBJ2-7,TRBV29-1,.
CASSQDPAEAYEQYF,TGCGCCAGCAGCCAAGATCCAGCGGAGGCCTACGAGCAGTACTTC,.,TRBJ2-7,TRBV4-1,.
CATSDSRQGNQPQHF,TGTGCCACCAGTGACTCCCGCCAGGGCAATCAGCCCCAGCATTTT,.,TRBJ1-5,TRBV24-1,.
CASSRGTSGDGGELFF,TGTGCCAGCAGCCGTGGGACTAGCGGTGACGGCGGGGAGCTGTTTTTT,TRBD2,TRBJ2-2,TRBV4-2,.
CASSPEGGGQETQYF,TGTGCCAGCAGCCCGGAGGGAGGGGGCCAAGAGACCCAGTACTTC,.,TRBJ2-5,TRBV5-4,.
CASSGGDGTEAFF,TGCGCCAGCAGTGGGGGGGATGGCACTGAAGCTTTCTTT,.,TRBJ1-1,TRBV10-2,.
CAISSGAGTEAFF,TGTGCCATCAGTTCAGGGGCTGGTACTGAAGCTTTCTTT,.,TRBJ1-1,TRBV10-3,few
CSASPLAGGTGELFF,TGCAGTGCTAGTCCCCTAGCGGGGGGGACCGGGGAGCTGTTTTTT,TRBD2,TRBJ2-2,TRBV20-1,.
CASSQQGHSGELFF,TGTGCCAGCAGCCAACAGGGGCACTCCGGGGAGCTGTTTTTT,.,TRBJ2-2,TRBV3-1/TRBV3-2,.
CASSRQVLYNEQFF,TGTGCCAGCAGTCGACAGGTCCTTTATAATGAGCAGTTCTTC,.,TRBJ2-1,TRBV27,.
CASRRSESYEQYF,TGCGCCAGCAGAAGGAGTGAATCCTACGAGCAGTACTTC,.,TRBJ2-7,TRBV5-1,.
CATRSGASPLHF,TGTGCCACCAGGTCGGGTGCTTCACCCCTCCACTTT,.,TRBJ1-6,TRBV7-9,.
CASSVTRGGTNQPQHF,TGTGCCAGCAGCGTAACACGGGGGGGGACCAATCAGCCCCAGCATTTT,.,TRBJ1-5,TRBV7-9,.